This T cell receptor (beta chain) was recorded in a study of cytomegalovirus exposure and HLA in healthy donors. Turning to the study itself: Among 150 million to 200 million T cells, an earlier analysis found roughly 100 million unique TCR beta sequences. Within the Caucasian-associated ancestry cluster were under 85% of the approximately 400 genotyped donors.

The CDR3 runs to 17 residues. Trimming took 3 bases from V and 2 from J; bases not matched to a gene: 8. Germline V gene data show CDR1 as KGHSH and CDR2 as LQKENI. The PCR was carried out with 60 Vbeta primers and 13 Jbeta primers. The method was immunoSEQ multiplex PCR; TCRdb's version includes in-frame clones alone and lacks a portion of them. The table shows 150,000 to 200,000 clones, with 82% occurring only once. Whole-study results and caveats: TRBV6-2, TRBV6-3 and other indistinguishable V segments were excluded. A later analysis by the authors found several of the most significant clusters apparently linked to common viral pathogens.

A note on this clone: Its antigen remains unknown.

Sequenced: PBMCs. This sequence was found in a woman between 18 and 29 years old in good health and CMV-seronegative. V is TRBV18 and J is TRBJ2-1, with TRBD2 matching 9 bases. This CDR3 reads CASSPSSGKAPYNEQFF. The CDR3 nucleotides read TGTGCCAGCTCACCTTCTAGCGGGAAGGCCCCCTACAATGAGCAGTTCTTC.